The rows below give T cell receptor beta chains drawn from one sample of a study of cytomegalovirus exposure and HLA in healthy donors. Libraries were prepared by immunoSEQ multiplex PCR; TCRdb keeps only in-frame clonotypes and omits some of them. This listing includes about 130,000 clones. Sequenced sample: PBMCs. Receptor source: a man between 40 and 49 years old in good health and CMV-seronegative. Each CDR3 is given with its conserved first and last residue. The order of the fields is D gene, J gene, V gene, CDR3 DNA, CDR3 protein. A D gene is named only where the DNA matches it firmly.

>TRBD2|TRBJ2-3|TRBV11-3
TGTGCCAGCAGCTCCGCGGGAGGGGCTACAGATACGCAGTATTTT
CASSSAGGATDTQYF
>.|TRBJ2-2|TRBV6-8
TGTGCCAGACCGACAGAGAACACCGGGGAGCTGTTTTTT
CARPTENTGELFF
>.|TRBJ1-5|TRBV19
TGTGCCAGTAGTATATACAGGGTGGGTCAGCCCCAGCATTTT
CASSIYRVGQPQHF
>.|TRBJ1-5|TRBV7-9
TGTGCCAGCAGCTTAGACCGGGTAGGGGCGAATCAGCCCCAGCATTTT
CASSLDRVGANQPQHF
>.|TRBJ2-7|TRBV5-1
TGCGCCAGCAGCTTGGTCGCGATGAACGAGCAGTACTTC
CASSLVAMNEQYF
>.|TRBJ1-2|TRBV10-3
TGTGCCATCAGTGAAAGGCGGTTCACCGACTATGGCTACACCTTC
CAISERRFTDYGYTF
>.|TRBJ1-5|TRBV19
TGTGCCAGTACGGGTGATAGCAATCAGCCCCAGCATTTT
CASTGDSNQPQHF
>.|TRBJ2-3|TRBV6-1
TGTGCCAGCAGAGAGCGGCCTTCGAGCACAGATACGCAGTATTTT
CASRERPSSTDTQYF
>TRBD1|TRBJ2-7|TRBV5-1
TGCGCCAGCAGCTTGGGGAACAGGGGAAACTACGAGCAGTACTTC
CASSLGNRGNYEQYF
>TRBD2|TRBJ2-1|TRBV5-1
TGCGCCAGCAGCCTGCGGACTAGCGGGGCTAGCTCCTACAATGAGCAGTTCTTC
CASSLRTSGASSYNEQFF
>.|TRBJ2-1|TRBV5-6
TGTGCCAGCAGCCCAACTAGTTACAATGAGCAGTTCTTC
CASSPTSYNEQFF
>TRBD2|TRBJ2-7|TRBV28
TGTGCCAGCAGTCCAAGTGGACTAGTTGGGTCCTCCTACGAGCAGTACTTC
CASSPSGLVGSSYEQYF
>TRBD1|TRBJ2-7|TRBV10-3
TGTGCCATCAGTGAGTCGCAGGGGGCCTCCTACGAGCAGTACTTC
CAISESQGASYEQYF
>.|TRBJ1-5|TRBV4-1
TGCGCCAGCAGCCAAGAGGGCAGCAATCAGCCCCAGCATTTT
CASSQEGSNQPQHF
>.|TRBJ1-2|TRBV19
TGTGCCAGTAGTATTCGGCAGGGAGGGGGCTATGGCTACACCTTC
CASSIRQGGGYGYTF
>TRBD2|TRBJ2-1|TRBV10-3
TGTGCCATCAGTTCCGGGACTAGCGGGGGCTTATACAATGAGCAGTTCTTC
CAISSGTSGGLYNEQFF
>.|TRBJ2-7|TRBV29-1
TGCAGCGCTGCAGGGGGGACTTACGAGCAGTACTTC
CSAAGGTYEQYF
>TRBD1|TRBJ2-5|TRBV28
TGTGCCAGCAGCGAGACAGGGGAAGGGGAGACCCAGTACTTC
CASSETGEGETQYF
>.|TRBJ1-3|TRBV7-2
TGTGCCAGCAGGCTAACAGGGTCCGGAAACACCATATATTTT
CASRLTGSGNTIYF
>TRBD2|TRBJ2-1|TRBV6-7
TGTGCCAGCAGTTACGTGACTAGCGGGGTGGTAGACAATGAGCAGTTCTTC
CASSYVTSGVVDNEQFF
>.|TRBJ2-7|TRBV28
TGTGCCAGCAGAAAACAGGGAGAGTCCTCCGAGCAGTACTTC
CASRKQGESSEQYF
>.|TRBJ1-3|TRBV5-6
TGTGCCAGCACAAGACAGGAATATGGAAACACCATATATTTT
CASTRQEYGNTIYF
>TRBD2|TRBJ2-1|TRBV11-3
TGTGCCAGCAGCTCTGCCCTGACTAGCGCGTCTTACAATGAGCAGTTCTTC
CASSSALTSASYNEQFF